This is a list of T cell receptor beta chains from one sample in a study of blood T cell repertoires in COVID-19. Data came from immunoSEQ multiplex PCR; TCRdb stores just in-frame clones and leaves some out. In the table there are some 32,000 clones, 88% of which are singletons. Sequencing used peripheral blood. The receptors were gathered from a human donor in a cohort sampled during active COVID-19. The CDR3 runs from the conserved cysteine through the conserved F or W. A D gene is named only where the DNA matches it firmly. Clone sizes are given selectively: once, few, many, or a class where the clone is expanded.

abundance | j_gene | d_gene | v_gene | CDR3nt | CDR3aa
. | TRBJ2-7 | . | TRBV10-3 | TGTGCCATCAGTGAGTCACCCAGGGGCGACGAGCAGTACTTC | CAISESPRGDEQYF
. | TRBJ1-5 | . | TRBV7-9 | TGTGCCAGCAGTCCTACAGGGACGGGGTATCAGCCCCAGCATTTT | CASSPTGTGYQPQHF
. | TRBJ1-2 | TRBD1 | TRBV6-4 | TGTGCCAGTCCCGGGACAGGGGCCTATGGCTACACCTTC | CASPGTGAYGYTF
. | TRBJ2-3 | TRBD1 | TRBV10-3 | TGTGCCATCAATGGACAGGGCACAGATACGCAGTATTTT | CAINGQGTDTQYF
. | TRBJ2-2 | TRBD2 | TRBV5-1 | TGCGCCAGCAGCTTGGTACGGGGGGGCACCGGGGAGCTGTTTTTT | CASSLVRGGTGELFF
. | TRBJ2-2 | . | TRBV3-1/TRBV3-2 | TGTGCCAGCAGCCCAGTTCCTTACACCGGGGAGCTGTTTTTT | CASSPVPYTGELFF
few | TRBJ1-2 | . | TRBV30 | TGTGCCTGGAGTGTAGGTGTGGAGGGCTTGAGCTATGGCTACACCTTC | CAWSVGVEGLSYGYTF
. | TRBJ2-3 | TRBD2 | TRBV11-2 | TGTGCCAGCAGCTTGGGCGGGGGAGGGCGAGATACGCAGTATTTT | CASSLGGGGRDTQYF
. | TRBJ1-5 | . | TRBV4-1 | TGCGCCAGCAGCCCGGGTCAGGGCGGCAATCAGCCCCAGCATTTT | CASSPGQGGNQPQHF
once | TRBJ2-5 | . | TRBV2 | TGTGCCAGCACCAAACCGCAGGGTGGCGGAGAGACCCAGTACTTC | CASTKPQGGGETQYF
. | TRBJ2-2 | TRBD2 | TRBV11-2 | TGTGCCAGCAGCTTGATAGGCGGGGGGGCGGCCGGGGAGCTGTTTTTT | CASSLIGGGAAGELFF
. | TRBJ1-1 | TRBD1 | TRBV5-1 | TGCGCCAGCAGCTTCAGGGGGCCGGACACTGAAGCTTTCTTT | CASSFRGPDTEAFF
. | TRBJ2-2 | . | TRBV12-3/TRBV12-4 | TGTGCCAGCAGTTTAAGAGTTACCGGGGAGCTGTTTTTT | CASSLRVTGELFF
. | TRBJ1-2 | . | TRBV2 | TGTGCCAGCAGTGTAGGTAGCTTTGGCTACACCTTC | CASSVGSFGYTF
. | TRBJ2-7 | TRBD2 | TRBV5-8 | TGTGCCAGCAGCTTGTCGGGGGGGGCCTACGAGCAGTACTTC | CASSLSGGAYEQYF
once | TRBJ1-6 | . | TRBV7-6 | TGTGCCAGCAGCTCTGGGGGCCCTTCAAATTCACCCCTCCACTTT | CASSSGGPSNSPLHF
. | TRBJ2-7 | . | TRBV29-1 | TGCAGCGCCCAGAGAGCGAGCTCCTACGAGCAGTACTTC | CSAQRASSYEQYF
. | TRBJ1-2 | TRBD1 | TRBV2 | TGTGCCAGCAGTGATGCAGGGGGCGCGAAGGGCTACACCTTC | CASSDAGGAKGYTF
once | TRBJ1-1 | . | TRBV11-1 | TGTGCCAGCAGCCCCCGACAATACACTGAAGCTTTCTTT | CASSPRQYTEAFF
. | TRBJ1-2 | . | TRBV29-1 | TGCAGCGTTGAGCCAGGGTATGGCTACACCTTC | CSVEPGYGYTF
once | TRBJ2-1 | . | TRBV7-8 | TGTGCCAGCAGCTCCCTTCAGGGGAATGAGCAGTTCTTC | CASSSLQGNEQFF
. | TRBJ2-3 | . | TRBV3-1/TRBV3-2 | TGTGCCAGCAGCCGGAGGCTTGGTCGCACAGATACGCAGTATTTT | CASSRRLGRTDTQYF
. | TRBJ2-7 | TRBD2 | TRBV2 | TGTGCCAGCAGTACCGCAACGGCGGGGGTTGGCGAGCAGTACTTC | CASSTATAGVGEQYF
. | TRBJ1-4 | TRBD1 | TRBV5-1 | TGCGCCAGCAGCTTGCGACCTAAGGGACAGGGTGCTGAGGAAAAACTGTTTTTT | CASSLRPKGQGAEEKLFF
. | TRBJ1-6 | . | TRBV5-4 | TGTGCCAGCAGCTTGAGCACAGGGAGAAATTCACCCCTCCACTTT | CASSLSTGRNSPLHF
. | TRBJ1-6 | . | TRBV6-1 | TGTGCCAGCAGTGAAGCCGTAGATTCACCCCTCCACTTT | CASSEAVDSPLHF
. | TRBJ2-2 | TRBD1 | TRBV6-5 | TGTGCCAGCGGAGGGACAGGGTCGAACACCGGGGAGCTGTTTTTT | CASGGTGSNTGELFF
. | TRBJ1-6 | . | TRBV27 | TGTGCCAGCACCACGATGCGGGGCTCACCCCTCCACTTT | CASTTMRGSPLHF
once | TRBJ2-7 | TRBD2 | TRBV30 | TGTGCCTGGATGGAGGCGGGGGGGGAGGAAGAGCAGTACTTC | CAWMEAGGEEEQYF
. | TRBJ2-5 | TRBD2 | TRBV5-8 | TGTGCCAGCAGCCTCGGGACTAGCGGGGGGGCTCCCCAAGAGACCCAGTACTTC | CASSLGTSGGAPQETQYF
medium-sized | TRBJ2-7 | TRBD2 | TRBV5-4 | TGTGCCAGCAGCTTGAGGGCGGGGGGGTACGAGCAGTACTTC | CASSLRAGGYEQYF
. | TRBJ1-1 | . | TRBV6-5 | TGTGCCAGCAGTTTTAGCCCCGGGACATCTACTGAAGCTTTCTTT | CASSFSPGTSTEAFF
. | TRBJ2-3 | TRBD2 | TRBV4-2 | TGTGCCAGCAGCCAAGATCTCCAGCGGGGAATAGATACGCAGTATTTT | CASSQDLQRGIDTQYF
. | TRBJ2-2 | . | TRBV11-3 | TGTGCCAGCAGCTTCGGGACACGGAACACCGGGGAGCTGTTTTTT | CASSFGTRNTGELFF
. | TRBJ2-7 | TRBD2 | TRBV2 | TGTGCCAGCAGTGAAGCACTAGCGGGGGGCGACGAGCAGTACTTC | CASSEALAGGDEQYF
once | TRBJ2-7 | TRBD1 | TRBV5-1 | TGCGCCAGCGTCAGGGACAGCCTCTCCTACGAGCAGTACTTC | CASVRDSLSYEQYF
. | TRBJ2-3 | . | TRBV29-1 | TGCAGCGTTGAGCCGGGGGGCACAGATACGCAGTATTTT | CSVEPGGTDTQYF